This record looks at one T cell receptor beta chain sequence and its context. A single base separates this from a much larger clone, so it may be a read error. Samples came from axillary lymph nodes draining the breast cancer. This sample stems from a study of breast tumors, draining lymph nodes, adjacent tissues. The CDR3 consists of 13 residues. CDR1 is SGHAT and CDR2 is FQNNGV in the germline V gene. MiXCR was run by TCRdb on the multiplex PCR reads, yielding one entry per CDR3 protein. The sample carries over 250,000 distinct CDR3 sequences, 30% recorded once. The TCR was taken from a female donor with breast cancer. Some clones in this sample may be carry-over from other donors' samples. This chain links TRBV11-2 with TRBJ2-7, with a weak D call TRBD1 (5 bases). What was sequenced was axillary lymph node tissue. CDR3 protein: CASSQGPSSEQYF. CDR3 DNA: TGTGCCAGCAGCCAGGGTCCGTCCTCCGAGCAGTACTTC.